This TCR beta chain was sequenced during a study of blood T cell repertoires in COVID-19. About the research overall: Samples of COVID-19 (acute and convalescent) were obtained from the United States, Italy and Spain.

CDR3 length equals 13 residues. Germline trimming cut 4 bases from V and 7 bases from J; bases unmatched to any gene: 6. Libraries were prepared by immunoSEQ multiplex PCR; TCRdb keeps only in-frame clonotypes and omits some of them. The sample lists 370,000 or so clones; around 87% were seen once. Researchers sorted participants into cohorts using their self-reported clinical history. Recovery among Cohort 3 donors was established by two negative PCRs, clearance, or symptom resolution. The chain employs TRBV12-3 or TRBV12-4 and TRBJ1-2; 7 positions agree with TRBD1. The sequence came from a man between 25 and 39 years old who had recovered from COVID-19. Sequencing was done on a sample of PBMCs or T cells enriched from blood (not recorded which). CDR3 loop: CASSSGQSLGYTF. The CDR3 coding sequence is TGTGCCAGCAGTTCGGGACAGTCCCTTGGCTACACCTTC.